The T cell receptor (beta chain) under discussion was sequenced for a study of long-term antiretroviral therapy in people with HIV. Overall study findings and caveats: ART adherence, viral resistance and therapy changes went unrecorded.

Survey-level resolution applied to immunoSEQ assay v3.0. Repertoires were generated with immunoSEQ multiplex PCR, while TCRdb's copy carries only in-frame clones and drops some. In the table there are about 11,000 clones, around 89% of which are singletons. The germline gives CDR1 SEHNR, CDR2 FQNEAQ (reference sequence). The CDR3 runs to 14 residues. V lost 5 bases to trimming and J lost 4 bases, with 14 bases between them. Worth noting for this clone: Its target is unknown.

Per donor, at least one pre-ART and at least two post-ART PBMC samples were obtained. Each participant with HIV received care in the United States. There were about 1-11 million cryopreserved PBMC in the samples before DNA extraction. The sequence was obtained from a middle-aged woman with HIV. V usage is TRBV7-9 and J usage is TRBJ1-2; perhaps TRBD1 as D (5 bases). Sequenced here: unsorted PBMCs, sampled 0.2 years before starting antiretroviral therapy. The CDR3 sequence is CASSPGGGSYGYTF. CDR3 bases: TGTGCCAGCAGCCCCGGGGGGGGAAGCTATGGCTACACCTTC.